This entry concerns a single T cell receptor (beta chain). Its recognized antigen is unknown. There are no base qualities to consult, and no much larger clone falls within one base. The sample is drawn from a study of T cell responses to AZD1222 COVID-19 vaccine (dated by TCRdb to the early 2020s). Looking at the study overall: AZD1222 recipients given second doses at about 4 weeks or at about 12 weeks were pooled, since spike-specific TCR depth and breadth were not found to differ between the two schedules. TCR sequencing was performed for over 230 trial participants, of whom some 200 were given two doses of AZD1222 and about 25 were given two doses of MenACWY control vaccine. Trial participants were enrolled by age into subgroups of 18-55, 56-69 and 70-plus years, and 148, 28 and 57 TCR-sequenced participants, respectively, were included in these subgroups. Study-wide conclusions, independent of this receptor: The 56-69-year group was small, and its depth increase did not reach significance, likely because of low power. After two AZD1222 doses, both the breadth and the depth of spike-specific TCRs were significantly higher than at day 0 and than in MenACWY recipients. Conclusions about previously exposed vaccinees are limited because only five or six AZD1222 recipients were SARS-CoV-2 seropositive at baseline. Epitopes outside the regions mutated in the B.1.351 and B.1.1.7 variants were reportedly recognized by nearly half of the unique spike-specific TCRs. The vaccine-associated CD4 TCRs covered the entire spike protein, and the dominant responses fell in regions 160-218 and 743-854. Because no day 14 peak-response samples were available, repertoires were characterized only after the peak T cell response. Participants were mostly white British and included more females than males, and it was suggested by the authors that clonal diversity may have been underestimated.

The CDR3 regions of human TCRbeta chains were analyzed by immunosequencing. Under the source paper's analysis protocol: Repertoire TCRs were checked for matches against a reference library of SARS-CoV-2-specific TCRs that had been generated using the MIRA antigen-specificity platform. Breadth meant the fraction of unique TCRs that were SARS-CoV-2-associated, whereas depth meant the fraction of total T cells that were SARS-CoV-2-associated. Each spike-specific TCR was assigned to its reactive spike region and to a CD4 or CD8 class using the MIRA data. Log10-transformed breadth and depth values were compared by one-way ANOVA with Sidak's multiple comparisons tests. What TCRdb holds here is the immuneACCESS table cut down to in-frame rearrangements. Part of the clones is not present; checked against another copy, under half of the missing clones reflect an unresolved V gene, and the others are unexplained. V, J and clone size reflect that table, while D and trimming were determined from the DNA. The sample data list under 200,000 clones, and 91% of these were observed just once. The ten largest clones add up to approximately 1.9% of the sample.

From its cysteine to its phenylalanine, the CDR3 spans 14 amino acids. Only the CDR3 DNA stays, 42 bases, in frame from base 1. Here V drops 5 bases and J drops 2 bases, and the junction holds 7 bases not matched to any gene. CDR1 SQVTM and CDR2 ANQGSEA were looked up in the germline V gene. The time point label, read with the paper, signifies: baseline before first vaccination. Samples from vaccinated people were obtained from the UK trials COV001 and COV002, which included a single-blind randomized controlled phase 2/3 trial of AZD1222 (ChAdOx1 nCoV-19) in healthy adults. For TCRbeta chain sequencing, PBMC samples were collected from trial participants at day 0 and at day 28 after the second dose.

The origin of this receptor is an adult in good health. The sample was peripheral blood, taken on day 0 of AZD1222 vaccination. Recombination connected TRBV29-1 to TRBJ2-5, and 8 bases in between align with TRBD1. The nucleotide sequence reads as follows: TGCAGCGTTAGGACAGGGTTGGGGCAAGAGACCCAGTACTTC. Its protein reads: CSVRTGLGQETQYF. Outside the CDR3, residues come from the reference TRBV29-1 and TRBJ2-5 proteins, so the full variable domain is: SAVISQKPSRDICQRGTSLTIQCQVDSQVTMMFWYRQQPGQSLTLIATANQGSEATYESGFVIDKFPISRPNLTFSTLTVSNMSPEDSSIYLCSVRTGLGQETQYFGPGTRLLVL.